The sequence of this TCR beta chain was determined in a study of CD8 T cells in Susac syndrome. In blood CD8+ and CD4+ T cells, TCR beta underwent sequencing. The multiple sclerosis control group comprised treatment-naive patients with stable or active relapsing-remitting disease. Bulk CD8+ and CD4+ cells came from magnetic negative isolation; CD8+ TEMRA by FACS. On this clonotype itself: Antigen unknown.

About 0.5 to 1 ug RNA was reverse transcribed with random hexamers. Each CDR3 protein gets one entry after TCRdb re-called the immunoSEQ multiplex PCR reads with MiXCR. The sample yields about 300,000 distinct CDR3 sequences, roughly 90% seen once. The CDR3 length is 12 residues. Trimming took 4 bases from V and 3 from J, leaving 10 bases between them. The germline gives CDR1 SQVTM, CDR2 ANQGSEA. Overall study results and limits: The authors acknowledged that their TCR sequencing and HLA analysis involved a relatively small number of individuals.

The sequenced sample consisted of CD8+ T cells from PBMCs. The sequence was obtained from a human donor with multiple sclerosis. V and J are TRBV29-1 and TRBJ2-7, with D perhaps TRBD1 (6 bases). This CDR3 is CSVVWDNYEQYF. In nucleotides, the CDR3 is TGCAGCGTTGTATGGGACAACTACGAGCAGTACTTC.